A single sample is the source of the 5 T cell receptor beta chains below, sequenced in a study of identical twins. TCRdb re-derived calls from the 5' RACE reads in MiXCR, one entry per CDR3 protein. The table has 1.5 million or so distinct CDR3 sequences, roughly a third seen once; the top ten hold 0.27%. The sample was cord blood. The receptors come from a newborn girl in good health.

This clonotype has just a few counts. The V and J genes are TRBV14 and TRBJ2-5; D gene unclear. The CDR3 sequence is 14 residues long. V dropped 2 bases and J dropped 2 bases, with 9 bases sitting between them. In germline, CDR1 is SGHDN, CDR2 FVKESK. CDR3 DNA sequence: TGTGCCAGCAGCCAACTAGGGAAGCAAGAGACCCAGTACTTC. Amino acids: CASSQLGKQETQYF. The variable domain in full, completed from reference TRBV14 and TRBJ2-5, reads EAGVTQFPSHSVIEKGQTVTLRCDPISGHDNLYWYRRVMGKEIKFLLHFVKESKQDESGMPNNRFLAERTGGTYSTLKVQPAELEDSGVYFCASSQLGKQETQYFGPGTRLLVL.

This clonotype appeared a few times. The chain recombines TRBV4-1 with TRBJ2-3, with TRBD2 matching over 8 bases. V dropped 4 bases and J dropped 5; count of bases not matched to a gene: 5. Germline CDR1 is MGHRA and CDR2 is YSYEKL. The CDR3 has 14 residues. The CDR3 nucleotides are TGCGCCAGCAGCCCCCGGGGGGGCCTAGATACGCAGTATTTT. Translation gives CASSPRGGLDTQYF.

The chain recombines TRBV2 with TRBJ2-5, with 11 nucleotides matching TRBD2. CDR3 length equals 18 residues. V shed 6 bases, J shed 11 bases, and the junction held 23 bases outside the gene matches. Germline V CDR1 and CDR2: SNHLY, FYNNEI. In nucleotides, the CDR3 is TGTGCCAGCAGCCGTAGCGGGGGGGCCGTTCTTCAAAGCAATGAGCAGTACTTC. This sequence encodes CASSRSGGAVLQSNEQYF.

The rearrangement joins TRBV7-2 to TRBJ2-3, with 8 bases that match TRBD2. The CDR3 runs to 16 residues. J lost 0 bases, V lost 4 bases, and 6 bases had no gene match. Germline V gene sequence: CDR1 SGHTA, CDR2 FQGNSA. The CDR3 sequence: CASSSPGLGSTDTQYF. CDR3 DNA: TGTGCCAGCAGCTCCCCGGGACTAGGGAGCACAGATACGCAGTATTTT.

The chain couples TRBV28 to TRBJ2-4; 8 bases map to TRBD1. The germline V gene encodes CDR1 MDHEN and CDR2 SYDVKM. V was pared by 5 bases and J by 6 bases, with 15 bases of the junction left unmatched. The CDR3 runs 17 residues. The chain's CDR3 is CASSPDRGPRETNIQYF. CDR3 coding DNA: TGTGCCAGCAGTCCCGACAGGGGCCCTAGGGAAACAAACATTCAGTACTTC.